The 29 T cell receptor beta chains presented below share a single source sample, sequenced in a study of cytotoxic CD8 clonotypes in ibrutinib-treated CLL. The repertoire was sequenced with immunoSEQ multiplex PCR; TCRdb's copy has only in-frame clones and lacks some. The sample records roughly 220,000 clones, about four fifths being singletons. The sample here was PBMCs, taken after 12 months of ibrutinib treatment. Receptors were obtained from a human donor with chronic lymphocytic leukemia.

This clone came up once. This chain links TRBV10-1 with TRBJ1-2, with D perhaps TRBD1 (6 bases). V was trimmed by 5 bases and J by 2 bases, leaving 9 bases between them. The CDR3 covers 13 residues. Germline lookup yields CDR1 WNHNN and CDR2 SYGVQD (reference sequence). This chain's CDR3 is CASSKGENYGYTF. The CDR3 region has the DNA TGCGCCAGCAGTAAGGGGGAGAACTATGGCTACACCTTC.

This rearrangement joins TRBV19 to TRBJ1-3; D is undetermined. Deletions cut 4 bases from V and 0 bases from J, with 10 bases between. Germline CDR1 and CDR2: LNHDA and SQIVND (reference sequence). This CDR3 is built from 15 residues. DNA for the CDR3: TGTGCCAGTAGTACCATACAGAGCTCTGGAAACACCATATATTTT. This encodes CASSTIQSSGNTIYF.

The DNA of the CDR3 is TGTGCCAGCAGTTTAAACGTCGGAGGGGGTAAAAATGAGCAGTTCTTC. It codes for CASSLNVGGGKNEQFF. This rearrangement joins TRBV28 to TRBJ2-1; either TRBD1 or TRBD2 may supply D (6 bases each). V lost 2 bases and J lost 7, with 18 bases in between. Looked up from germline, CDR1 is MDHEN and CDR2 is SYDVKM. This CDR3 comprises 16 residues.

This clone was seen just once. The genes are TRBV21-1 and TRBJ2-1; the D call of TRBD2 is as the table states it, not checked on the DNA. TRBV21-1 is recorded as a pseudogene. CDR3 length: 8 amino acids. DNA of the CDR3: TGTGCCAGCGCACTACAGTTCTTC. It is translated as CASALQFF.

The V gene is TRBV5-1, the J gene TRBJ1-1; the D is unclear. Germline V gene lookup returns CDR1 SGHRS and CDR2 YFSETQ. The CDR3 is made up of 12 amino acids. V was clipped by 0 bases and J by 7 bases, with 7 bases between them. CDR3 nucleotide sequence: TGCGCCAGCAGCTTGGGAGACTTTGAAGCTTTCTTT. Its protein product is CASSLGDFEAFF.

This clone was detected once. The J gene is TRBJ2-1, the V gene TRBV2; D perhaps matches TRBD2 (6 bases). Germline V lookup: CDR1 SNHLY, CDR2 FYNNEI. The CDR3 covers 11 residues. V was pared by 6 bases and J by 14 bases, with 14 bases between. CDR3 protein: CASRGEAYKFF. CDR3 nucleotides: TGTGCCAGCAGAGGGGAGGCTTATAAGTTCTTC.

The V and J genes are TRBV30 and TRBJ2-1; no firm D call. CDR1 and CDR2 (germline): GTSNPN, SVGIG (reference sequence). CDR3 length equals 14 residues. Trimming stripped 2 bases from V and 0 bases from J, with 8 bases between. Written as DNA, the CDR3 is TGTGCCTGGAGTAGTTGGAGCTCCTACAATGAGCAGTTCTTC. It yields the protein CAWSSWSSYNEQFF.

This chain connects TRBV5-6 to TRBJ2-2; weak D call: TRBD1 (6 bases). Trimming pared 2 bases from V and 4 bases from J, leaving 9 bases between. Germline V lookup: CDR1 SGHDT, CDR2 YYEEEE. The CDR3 runs to 14 residues. This CDR3 reads CASSLQGLTGELFF. The DNA of the CDR3 is TGTGCCAGCAGCTTACAGGGCCTCACCGGGGAGCTGTTTTTT.

The V gene is TRBV25-1, the J gene TRBJ2-3; D remains ambiguous. Germline lookup yields CDR1 MGHDK and CDR2 SYGVNS. The V end was cut by 4 bases, the J end by 0 bases, with 11 bases between. The CDR3 contains 15 residues. This CDR3 reads CASSADQFSTDTQYF. DNA of the CDR3: TGTGCCAGCAGTGCCGACCAATTTAGCACAGATACGCAGTATTTT.

The chain combines TRBV19 with TRBJ2-6; D might be TRBD1 (6 bases). CDR1 and CDR2 from the germline V gene are LNHDA and SQIVND (reference sequence). The CDR3 sequence is 16 residues long. V was cut by 7 bases and J by 0 bases, with 13 bases left in between. CDR3 protein: CASIPGTHSGANVLTF. For the CDR3, the DNA is TGTGCCAGTATACCCGGGACACACTCTGGGGCCAACGTCCTGACTTTC.

This chain uses TRBV10-3 with TRBJ2-7, with D possibly being TRBD1 (5 bases). The CDR3 covers 15 residues. Germline lookup yields CDR1 ENHRY and CDR2 SYGVKD. Trimming removed 3 bases from V and 0 bases from J, with 12 bases in between. The CDR3 spells CAISDSRGSSYEQYF. CDR3 nucleotides: TGTGCCATCAGTGATAGTAGGGGTAGCTCCTACGAGCAGTACTTC.

The rearrangement links TRBV18 to TRBJ2-7; the D gene could be TRBD1 or TRBD2 (6 bases each). V lost 2 bases, J lost 3 bases, and 14 bases lay in between. CDR3 size: 15 residues. In germline, CDR1 is KGHSH, CDR2 LQKENI. CDR3: CASSPDGGNFYEQYF. The CDR3 DNA reads TGTGCCAGCTCACCAGACGGGGGCAATTTCTACGAGCAGTACTTC.

The gene calls are TRBV11-2 and TRBJ1-4; no definite D call. The CDR3 spans 15 residues. V lost 5 bases, J lost 0 bases, and 10 bases lay in between. Germline V gives CDR1 SGHAT, CDR2 FQNNGV. CDR3 amino acids: CASSRNTATNEKLFF. DNA of the CDR3: TGTGCCAGCAGCCGCAACACAGCAACTAATGAAAAACTGTTTTTT.

V usage is TRBV6-5 and J usage is TRBJ1-1, with TRBD1 matching over 7 bases. The CDR3 is made up of 14 amino acids. Germline V gene lookup returns CDR1 MNHEY and CDR2 SVGAGI. V lost 4 bases to trimming and J lost 11 bases; unmatched junction nucleotides: 13. The CDR3 bases are TGTGCCAGCAGTTCAGGACAGGATGGGTGGTCGGCTTTCTTT. It encodes CASSSGQDGWSAFF.

The V call is TRBV27, the J call TRBJ2-1; 7 positions agree with TRBD2. Germline-derived CDR1 and CDR2 are MNHEY and SMNVEV (reference sequence). The CDR3 sequence is 12 residues long. With V trimmed by 5 bases and J by 10 bases, 5 bases remained unmatched. DNA of the CDR3: TGTGCCAGCAGTCCTGGCGGGGGAGAGCAGTTCTTC. This encodes CASSPGGGEQFF.

The table lists this clone with many counts. J is TRBJ2-2 and V is TRBV10-1; D not resolved. Germline V gene data show CDR1 as WNHNN and CDR2 as SYGVQD (reference sequence). The CDR3 has 13 amino acids. With 3 bases removed from V and 1 base from J, the gap between germline ends came to 3 bases. CDR3 in DNA: TGCGCCAGCAGTGACGGGAACACCGGGGAGCTGTTTTTT. This codes for CASSDGNTGELFF.

This sequence joins TRBV27 and TRBJ2-5, with 8 bases identical to TRBD1. The V gene's germline CDR1 is MNHEY and CDR2 SMNVEV (reference sequence). Losses at the gene ends were 5 bases for V and 4 bases for J; bases not matched to a gene: 9. The CDR3 loop spans 15 amino acids. The CDR3 spells CASSRQGAPGETQYF. In DNA, the CDR3 is TGTGCCAGCAGTCGGCAGGGGGCGCCAGGAGAGACCCAGTACTTC.

This clone has only a few counts. This chain connects TRBV25-1 to TRBJ2-5, with 8 bases identical to TRBD2. The CDR3 runs to 14 residues. Germline assignment: CDR1 MGHDK and CDR2 SYGVNS. V dropped 3 bases and J dropped 3; count of bases not matched to a gene: 3. The DNA for the CDR3 is TGTGCCAGCAGTGACGGAGCGGGAGAAGAGACCCAGTACTTC. The encoded protein is CASSDGAGEETQYF.

The chain combines TRBV7-6 with TRBJ2-1; TRBD2 matches at 7 bases. The germline V gene has CDR1 SGHVS and CDR2 FNYEAQ. The V and J ends lost 5 bases and 1 base, in that order; junction bases with no gene match: 11. The CDR3 has 17 amino acids. The DNA for the CDR3 is TGTGCCAGCAGCGGAGGGAGGGGCGGGAGTTCCTACAATGAGCAGTTCTTC. Its protein is CASSGGRGGSSYNEQFF.

The V call is TRBV5-6, the J call TRBJ2-7, with 12 bases that match TRBD1. J was trimmed by 4 bases and V by 0 bases; bases with no gene match: 2. Germline V gene data show CDR1 as SGHDT and CDR2 as YYEEEE. The CDR3 is 15 amino acids. The CDR3 sequence: CASSLEGQGAYEQYF. CDR3 sequence (DNA): TGTGCCAGCAGCTTGGAGGGACAGGGGGCTTACGAGCAGTACTTC.

The chain recombines TRBV27 with TRBJ1-6; D is perhaps TRBD1 (5 bases). Trimming took off 5 bases at V and 0 bases at J, with 17 bases between the two ends. Per the germline V gene, CDR1 is MNHEY and CDR2 is SMNVEV (reference sequence). This CDR3 is built from 18 residues. Here the CDR3 DNA reads TGTGCCAGCAGTCGCGTGGGGGTGCCAAGCTCCTATAATTCACCCCTCCACTTT. This encodes CASSRVGVPSSYNSPLHF.

The CDR3 loop reads CASSSGTTYEQYF. The CDR3 DNA reads TGTGCCAGCAGCTCCGGGACCACCTACGAGCAGTACTTC. The chain combines TRBV11-2 with TRBJ2-7; the D call may be TRBD1 or TRBD2 (5 bases each). The CDR3 is made up of 13 amino acids. CDR1 SGHAT and CDR2 FQNNGV come from the germline V gene. The V and J ends lost 4 bases and 2 bases respectively, with 9 bases between them.

V is TRBV12-5 and J is TRBJ2-2, with D possibly being TRBD2 (5 bases). The germline V gene has CDR1 LGHNT and CDR2 FRNRAP. Trimming took 3 bases from V and 1 from J, leaving 15 bases between them. The CDR3 is 17 amino acids. CDR3 nucleotide sequence: TGTGCTAGTGGTTTTAAGGCCTTCGGGGAGAACACCGGGGAGCTGTTTTTT. Protein product: CASGFKAFGENTGELFF.

The J gene is TRBJ1-1, the V gene TRBV28, with TRBD1 as a possible D gene (5 bases). The V gene's germline CDR1 is MDHEN and CDR2 SYDVKM. This CDR3 contains 15 residues. Trimming removed 5 bases at V and 6 bases at J, with 19 bases between. DNA of the CDR3: TGTGCCAGCAGTACAGCGAACACGTGGGGGGCTGAAGCTTTCTTT. Translated: CASSTANTWGAEAFF.

On this clone itself: Other DNA sequences within the sample encode an identical CDR3. This chain links TRBV27 with TRBJ1-5; a possible D gene is TRBD1 (6 bases). Germline CDR1 is MNHEY and CDR2 is SMNVEV (reference sequence). The CDR3 runs 15 residues. V lost 3 bases and J lost 3, with 12 bases in between. Written as DNA, the CDR3 is TGTGCCAGCAGTTTTGGTACAGGGCCCAATCAGCCCCAGCATTTT. Translated, it gives CASSFGTGPNQPQHF.

This clone came up many times. In DNA, the CDR3 is TGTGCCAGCAGCCTTAGGACAGCTCACACCGGGGAGCTGTTTTTT. It codes for CASSLRTAHTGELFF. V and J are TRBV7-3 and TRBJ2-2; D possibly corresponds to TRBD1 (6 bases). The V and J ends lost 5 bases and 3 bases respectively, with 13 bases between them. Germline CDR1 reads SGHTA; CDR2 reads FQGTGA. The CDR3 has 15 residues.

V and J are TRBV2 and TRBJ2-1, with 8 bases matching TRBD2. The CDR3 consists of 15 residues. J lost 4 bases, V lost 4 bases, and 6 bases had no gene match. Germline V gene data show CDR1 as SNHLY and CDR2 as FYNNEI. In nucleotides, the CDR3 is TGTGCCAGCAGTGTGGAGGCGGGGGGTTACAATGAGCAGTTCTTC. This sequence encodes CASSVEAGGYNEQFF.

V gene TRBV5-4 combines with J gene TRBJ2-7; either TRBD1 or TRBD2 may fit D (6 bases each). The CDR3 contains 13 residues. The V end was cut by 0 bases, the J end by 6 bases, with 10 bases between. From germline, CDR1 is SGHNT and CDR2 YYREEE (reference sequence). The CDR3: CASSLAWGAEQYF. CDR3 bases: TGTGCCAGCAGCTTGGCCTGGGGGGCCGAGCAGTACTTC.

The chain carries TRBV28 and TRBJ2-5; 7 bases match TRBD1. The V and J ends lost 5 bases and 1 base, in that order; junction bases with no gene match: 10. This CDR3 has 16 amino acids. Germline lookup yields CDR1 MDHEN and CDR2 SYDVKM. DNA of the CDR3: TGTGCCAGCAGTCCGCCCGGGACAGCCCTCCAAGAGACCCAGTACTTC. This translates into CASSPPGTALQETQYF.